One T cell receptor (beta chain) is described in this entry. What it binds is unknown. TCRdb keeps only in-frame clones here, not all; method: immunoSEQ multiplex PCR. This table holds about 320,000 clones, more than 70% found once. Treatment described: 19 received Ad26.COV2.S at low or high dose, single or two shots; roughly five received placebo; per-sample allocation not given. All samples were drawn on day 63, counting from the first vaccine or placebo injection. This entry is derived from a study of Ad26.COV2.S vaccination and SARS-CoV-2 variants. The CDR3 loop spans 13 amino acids. From germline, CDR1 is SGHNT and CDR2 YYREEE (reference sequence). V lost 2 bases to trimming and J lost 3 bases, with 8 bases between them. Study findings and constraints: In TCR breadth and depth analyses, total T cell responses may have been underestimated. People given the vaccine had a wider spike-specific TCR breadth than placebo recipients did.

The chain combines TRBV5-4 with TRBJ1-2; D is perhaps TRBD1 (6 bases). The specimen was peripheral blood, collected in a trial of Ad26.COV2.S vaccine versus placebo. This TCR derives from a person between 18 and 65 years old who received the Ad26.COV2.S COVID-19 vaccine or a placebo. DNA of the CDR3: TGTGCCAGCAGCTTACAGGGAGACTATGGCTACACCTTC. It codes for CASSLQGDYGYTF.